The T cell receptor (beta chain) under discussion was sequenced for a study of regulatory T cells in long-lasting Graves disease (dated by TCRdb to the early 2020s). Context from the whole study: Antithyroid drugs had been taken for less than 3 months by newly diagnosed Graves' disease patients. Peripheral blood TCR sequencing and RNA sequencing compared persistent Graves' disease patients with newly diagnosed Graves' disease patients. The study was registered as a clinical trial and conducted in China. TCR sequencing covered around 13 persistent and roughly 20 newly diagnosed Graves' disease patients, about 35 samples in total. The investigation overall reported the following: TRBV28, TRBJ1-2 and TRBJ2-5 were preferentially used in persistent disease, while TRBV20-1 and TRBJ2-1 were favored in newly diagnosed disease. Because the primary lesion, thyroid tissue, could not be accessed, the study looked at peripheral blood alone. Only the TCR beta chain was sequenced and analyzed. Compared with newly diagnosed patients, persistent Graves' disease patients had lower TCR Shannon entropy and fewer highly expanded clones, which suggests clonal expansion. The authors noted that the small sample size was a limitation that may lower accuracy. Patients with persistent disease shared more public clonotypes (approximately 2,500) than newly diagnosed patients did (966).

Comment on this clonotype: The clone's antigen remains unknown. A read error may be the cause here, since a much bigger clone is one base away.

Taken with the paper, the label for time point translates to: newly diagnosed GD, antithyroid drugs for less than 3 months. For both TCR sequencing and RNA sequencing, RNA was extracted from PBMCs using TRIzol. The diagnosis of Graves' disease followed American Thyroid Association guidelines. The patients came from an endocrinology department in Xi'an, China. Each patient gave approximately 8.8 milliliters of peripheral blood, collected in an EDTA anticoagulant tube. Ficoll Paque Plus density gradient separation was used to isolate PBMCs, and no further T cell sorting was done. An Agilent 2100 Bioanalyzer and agarose gel were used to check RNA quality, while a NanoDrop 2000 measured RNA concentration. The CDR3 has 13 amino acids, counting the end cysteine and phenylalanine. Just the 39-base CDR3 DNA is kept, in frame starting at base 1. CDR1 and CDR2 (MDHEN, SYDVKM) derive from the germline V gene.

The library was generated by multiplex PCR. The sample was run on an Illumina HiSeq 4000. TCR beta libraries were built with iRepertoire HTBI primers and Arm-PCR amplification of CDR3 regions. Before sequencing, the PCR products underwent gel purification. In the original analysis: Gene usage analysis of CDR3 amino acid clonotypes used the approximately 56 TRBV and approximately 13 TRBJ segments found across samples. Filtered high-quality paired reads were merged into contigs using COPE and FqMerger. BLAST was used to align contigs to the IMGT TRBV, TRBD and TRBJ reference genes, and CDR3 was defined following IMGT. Highly expanded clones were defined as clonotypes with a frequency above 0.1%. Shannon entropy was used to measure repertoire diversity, and the Gini coefficient was used to measure V-J evenness. Public clonotypes were defined as clonotypes shared by more than one individual. TCRdb cleaned the public reads at Q25 with fastp, built clones with MiXCR and kept in-frame beta chains. Here each entry gathers all rows of one CDR3 protein and keeps the most common genes and DNA. The V and J calls, along with clone size, are taken from TCRdb and not from the paper's own processing. The sample has 400,000 to 500,000 distinct CDR3 sequences on record, roughly 15% of them singletons. Together, the top ten hold approximately 11% of the sample.

This same sample was also taken into another study, of T cells in Graves' hyperthyroidism and ophthalmopathy. As that second study puts it: Graves' hyperthyroidism was defined as stable when no progression to ophthalmopathy occurred over 18 months of follow-up. Hyperthyroidism patients were newly diagnosed, with disease duration under 2 months, and aged 18 to 65 years. Patients with uncontrolled infections, other autoimmune diseases, pregnancy or lactation were excluded. Diagnoses relied on clinical symptoms, serum thyroxine and TRAb, thyroid ultrasound and orbital computed tomography. A first-round RT-PCR of the TCR CDR3 used the HTBI primer set with the Qiagen OneStep RT-PCR kit. Blood samples also contained most of the expanded thyroid clonotypes (frequency above 0.001), which suggests that blood repertoires may reflect thyroid immune responses. In cross-validation, a model built on a 13 V-J signature told ophthalmopathy apart from stable hyperthyroidism with under 90% sensitivity and about 81% specificity, and in testing the same model reached 80%/75%. During validation, the model predicted progression to ophthalmopathy a median of roughly 7.1 months ahead of onset, with roughly 65% sensitivity and under 85% specificity. To identify TCR V-J signatures that set the groups apart, the researchers used a discovery cohort of about a hundred patients, made up of 40 to 45 with Graves' ophthalmopathy and 55 to 65 with stable Graves' hyperthyroidism. Prospective prediction of ophthalmopathy was tested in an independent validation cohort consisting of 18 to 20 hyperthyroidism patients and over 15 patients who later progressed to ophthalmopathy. For training and testing, the 100 patients in the discovery cohort were randomly divided in a 7:3 ratio. Thyroid tissue and blood T-cell repertoires from more than five Graves' hyperthyroidism patients were also compared in the study. Once sampling was done, hyperthyroidism patients were given methimazole at a starting dose of 30 mg daily, whereas ophthalmopathy patients were given high-dose intravenous methylprednisolone. Libraries were constructed in a second round of multiplex PCR, after which size selection and purification were carried out. Sequencing of the libraries was done on an Illumina HiSeq2000 using paired-end 100 bp reads. SOAPnuke was used to process the raw data, throwing out any read that contained adapters or uncalled bases, had a mean Phred below 15, or lacked an exact constant-primer or identifier match. High-quality paired reads were merged using COPE v1.2.5, and each unique nucleotide sequence was defined as a clonotype. MiTCR v1.1 was used to align clonotypes to the IMGT TRBV, TRBD and TRBJ reference segments. The analysis was restricted to V-J combinations with a frequency above 0.0001, which together covered over 99% of the repertoires. The TCS score was defined as F50 (clonal expansion) divided by E x V (chaos), with BLOSUM62-based TCRdist calculated between CDR3 peptides within each V-J. Welch's t-statistics and random forest reduced just over 500 V-J features to around 14, which were used in a naive Bayes classifier (R e1071). Sample size was not statistically predetermined, and blinding of investigators to group allocation was not performed. TCR Vbeta CDR3 sequencing of 120 to 150 peripheral blood samples (approximately 44 ophthalmopathy, 70 to 85 hyperthyroidism and around 17 progressor patients) is reported in the paper.

The receptor chain draws on TRBV28 and TRBJ1-2; the D region possibly corresponds to TRBD1 (5 bases align). The sequencing used peripheral blood mononuclear cells (PBMCs), collected at new diagnosis, from a patient treated with antithyroid drugs. The TCR was taken from a woman in her twenties or thirties with Graves disease. Donor details come from another sample of the same person, matched by shared clones. The encoded CDR3 is CGSSLSGSYGYTF. The bases are TGTGGCAGCAGTTTATCAGGGTCCTATGGCTACACCTTC.